The 25 T cell receptor beta chains in this list originate from one sample, sequenced in a study of early T cells in non-severe SARS-CoV-2 infection. TCRdb re-called the 5' RACE reads with MiXCR, one entry per CDR3 protein. The table records about 48,000 distinct CDR3 sequences, 6% to 8% of them present only once. The sample taken for sequencing was whole blood. The receptors were sampled from an adult who was a healthcare worker with PCR-confirmed SARS-CoV-2 infection or an uninfected control (not recorded which).

This clonotype occurred a few times. This chain connects TRBV5-6 to TRBJ2-5; D is unresolved. Trimming stripped 1 base from V and 1 base from J, with 11 bases between. The CDR3 is 15 residues long. Germline lookup yields CDR1 SGHDT and CDR2 YYEEEE. CDR3 nucleotide sequence: TGTGCCAGCAGCTTGTACCCATTGGCCCAAGAGACCCAGTACTTC. Its translation is CASSLYPLAQETQYF.

This clonotype was seen at least ten times. The chain uses TRBV6-2 or TRBV6-3 and TRBJ2-3, with D possibly being TRBD2 (5 bases). The CDR3 is 15 amino acids. The ends were cut back, 0 bases at V and 4 bases at J, with 11 bases in the middle. Germline CDR1 and CDR2: MNHEY and SVGEGT. The CDR3 DNA sequence: TGTGCCAGCAGTTACTCGCTTAGCGCCCCAGATACGCAGTATTTT. Its protein product is CASSYSLSAPDTQYF.

This clonotype was detected only a few times. The rearrangement joins TRBV12-3 or TRBV12-4 to TRBJ1-1, with D uncertain. The CDR3 runs to 14 residues. Trimming removed 2 bases from V and 4 bases from J, with 11 bases in between. The CDR3 loop reads CASSLTGLSTEAFF. The CDR3 region has the DNA TGTGCCAGCAGTTTAACGGGTCTTAGCACTGAAGCTTTCTTT.

This clonotype was seen many times. J is TRBJ1-2 and V is TRBV20-1; D unclear. Trimming stripped 6 bases from V and 4 bases from J, with 12 bases between. The CDR3 loop spans 12 amino acids. Germline V CDR1 and CDR2: DFQATT, SNEGSKA (reference sequence). CDR3 DNA: TGCAGTGCGGATACGGAGGGCTATGGCTACACCTTC. Protein sequence: CSADTEGYGYTF.

The V and J genes are TRBV7-2 and TRBJ1-4; 8 bases are a match to TRBD1. Trimming at V came to 2 bases and at J to 6 bases, leaving 5 bases not matched to a gene. CDR3 length: 15 amino acids. From germline, CDR1 is SGHTA and CDR2 FQGNSA. The CDR3 DNA is TGTGCCAGCAGCTTAAAGACAGGGGTTTATGAAAAACTGTTTTTT. Translating it yields CASSLKTGVYEKLFF.

This clonotype has just a few counts. This chain joins TRBV7-6 and TRBJ2-2; D uncertain. Per the germline V gene, CDR1 is SGHVS and CDR2 is FNYEAQ. Trimming took off 1 base at V and 7 bases at J, with 7 bases between the two ends. The CDR3 sequence is 13 residues long. CDR3 region: CASSLVGGGELFF. The CDR3 nucleotides are TGTGCCAGCAGCTTAGTAGGTGGCGGGGAGCTGTTTTTT.

This clonotype was recorded a few times. The chain employs TRBV7-9 and TRBJ1-2; D ambiguous. V dropped 2 bases and J dropped 2 bases, with 18 bases sitting between them. The V gene's germline CDR1 is SEHNR and CDR2 FQNEAQ (reference sequence). The CDR3 spans 17 residues. CDR3 protein: CASSLSGRPEINYGYTF. In nucleotides, the CDR3 is TGTGCCAGCAGCTTATCCGGGCGGCCAGAGATAAACTATGGCTACACCTTC. The variable domain in full, completed from reference TRBV7-9 and TRBJ1-2, reads DTGVSQNPRHKITKRGQNVTFRCDPISEHNRLYWYRQTLGQGPEFLTYFQNEAQLEKSRLLSDRFSAERPKGSFSTLEIQRTEQGDSAMYLCASSLSGRPEINYGYTFGSGTRLTVV.

This CDR3 is CASSSEGRTRGKNIQYF. The CDR3 region has the DNA TGTGCCAGCAGCTCAGAGGGACGCACCCGGGGCAAAAACATTCAGTACTTC. The rearrangement uses TRBV11-2 and TRBJ2-4; TRBD1 or TRBD2 may be the D gene (5 bases each). The germline CDR1 and CDR2 sequences are SGHAT and FQNNGV. CDR3 size: 17 residues. V was cut by 4 bases and J by 3 bases, with 19 bases left in between.

This clonotype occurred a few times. The genes are TRBV11-2 and TRBJ1-6; no definite D call. The germline V and J ends were trimmed by 2 bases and 0 bases, with 2 bases remaining between them. This CDR3 has 14 amino acids. Germline-derived CDR1 and CDR2 are SGHAT and FQNNGV. The CDR3 spells CASSLTSYNSPLHF. CDR3 nucleotides: TGTGCCAGCAGCTTAACCTCCTATAATTCACCCCTCCACTTT.

The chain carries TRBV28 and TRBJ2-2, with D perhaps assigned TRBD1 or TRBD2 (5 bases each). Germline lookup yields CDR1 MDHEN and CDR2 SYDVKM. The V end lost 5 bases, the J end lost 5 bases, and 15 bases lay between the germline ends. There are 15 residues in the CDR3. CDR3 region: CASSNRGVSTGELFF. The CDR3, as DNA: TGTGCCAGCAGTAACCGAGGGGTCTCGACCGGGGAGCTGTTTTTT.

In this sample, this clonotype turned up a few times. The chain joins TRBV20-1 to TRBJ2-3; a weak D match, TRBD1 (5 bases). Germline V gives CDR1 DFQATT, CDR2 SNEGSKA (reference sequence). CDR3 length equals 16 residues. V was pared by 2 bases and J by 4 bases, with 19 bases between. In DNA, the CDR3 is TGCAGTGCTAGACAGGGTTTACTTGGGGTGGCAGATACGCAGTATTTT. This codes for CSARQGLLGVADTQYF.

This clonotype was seen repeatedly, ten times or more. CDR3 residues: CASSVVWGPLNTEAFF. DNA of the CDR3: TGTGCCAGCAGCGTAGTCTGGGGACCACTGAACACTGAAGCTTTCTTT. The J gene is TRBJ1-1, the V gene TRBV9, with a weak D call TRBD1 (5 bases). CDR1 SGDLS and CDR2 YYNGEE come from the germline V gene. The CDR3 is made up of 16 amino acids. V lost 0 bases and J 0 bases, leaving 12 bases between the germline ends.

This clonotype was detected ten times or more. The gene calls are TRBV5-4 and TRBJ1-6; 9 positions agree with TRBD1. Germline V gives CDR1 SGHNT, CDR2 YYREEE (reference sequence). CDR3 size: 15 residues. The J segment lost 7 bases and the V segment lost 1 base, leaving 3 bases of the junction unmatched. In DNA, the CDR3 is TGTGCCAGCAGCTTGCGGACAGGGGTCAATTCACCCCTCCACTTT. Amino acid sequence: CASSLRTGVNSPLHF.

Many counts were recorded for this clonotype. The genes are TRBV28 and TRBJ1-1, with 10 positions matching TRBD1. The CDR3 totals 17 residues. The V and J ends lost 6 bases and 1 base, in that order; junction bases with no gene match: 11. Germline CDR1 reads MDHEN; CDR2 reads SYDVKM. CDR3 DNA: TGTGCCAGCAGATCCTCCGGGACAGGGGCGAGGAACACTGAAGCTTTCTTT. Translation gives CASRSSGTGARNTEAFF. Full variable domain (missing parts from reference TRBV28 and TRBJ1-1): DVKVTQSSRYLVKRTGEKVFLECVQDMDHENMFWYRQDPGLGLRLIYFSYDVKMKEKGDIPEGYSVSREKKERFSLILESASTNQTSMYLCASRSSGTGARNTEAFFGQGTRLTVV.

This clonotype turned up a few times. The gene calls are TRBV20-1 and TRBJ2-7; D is uncertain. The CDR3 spans 13 residues. From germline, CDR1 is DFQATT and CDR2 SNEGSKA (reference sequence). V dropped 4 bases and J dropped 2 bases, with 12 bases sitting between them. The CDR3 coding sequence is TGCAGTGCTAAGAACAGCAATACCTACGAGCAGTACTTC. It translates to CSAKNSNTYEQYF.

This clonotype has at least ten counts. This chain connects TRBV5-1 to TRBJ2-1; D gene unclear. The CDR3 consists of 13 residues. The V end lost 3 bases, the J end lost 0 bases, and 4 bases lay between the germline ends. Germline-derived CDR1 and CDR2 are SGHRS and YFSETQ. CDR3 in amino acids: CASSSSSYNEQFF. CDR3 bases: TGCGCCAGCAGCTCCAGCTCCTACAATGAGCAGTTCTTC.

This clonotype was observed many times. The chain carries TRBV5-4 and TRBJ2-1; 8 bases fit TRBD1. The germline V gene encodes CDR1 SGHNT and CDR2 YYREEE (reference sequence). The junction had 5 bases not matched to a gene; V was cut back by 0 bases and J by 15 bases. This CDR3 is 12 amino acids long. The CDR3 here is CASSLAQGEMFF. DNA for the CDR3: TGTGCCAGCAGCTTGGCACAGGGGGAAATGTTCTTC. The entire variable domain, with the rest obtained from reference TRBV5-4 and TRBJ2-1, is as follows: ETGVTQSPTHLIKTRGQQVTLRCSSQSGHNTVSWYQQALGQGPQFIFQYYREEENGRGNFPPRFSGLQFPNYSSELNVNALELDDSALYLCASSLAQGEMFFGPGTRLTVL.

This clonotype was seen ten or more times. This chain links TRBV5-4 with TRBJ1-2; 9 positions match TRBD1. V was clipped by 3 bases and J by 4 bases; unmatched bases: 7. The CDR3 runs to 15 residues. Germline-derived CDR1 and CDR2 are SGHNT and YYREEE (reference sequence). CDR3 DNA: TGTGCCAGCAGCTGGGGGGGACAGGGCACCTATGGCTACACCTTC. Protein: CASSWGGQGTYGYTF. Together with reference TRBV5-4 and TRBJ1-2, the CDR3 gives the full variable domain: ETGVTQSPTHLIKTRGQQVTLRCSSQSGHNTVSWYQQALGQGPQFIFQYYREEENGRGNFPPRFSGLQFPNYSSELNVNALELDDSALYLCASSWGGQGTYGYTFGSGTRLTVV.

This clonotype was seen a handful of times. The rearrangement links TRBV28 to TRBJ1-6; D remains unclear. Between the trimmed V and J ends, which lost 7 bases and 0 bases, there was a span of 10 bases. CDR1 MDHEN and CDR2 SYDVKM come from the germline V gene. The CDR3 runs 15 residues. CDR3 in DNA: TGTGCCAGCACCCCAGCGAGCTCCTATAATTCACCCCTCCACTTT. Encoded protein: CASTPASSYNSPLHF.

There are many counts of this clonotype. The rearrangement uses TRBV19 and TRBJ2-5; the D is unclear. This CDR3 region has 13 residues. The V gene lost 0 bases and the J gene lost 6 bases, with 8 bases spanning the gap. Germline lookup yields CDR1 LNHDA and CDR2 SQIVND (reference sequence). CDR3 sequence reads: CASSIDTVKTQYF. CDR3 nucleotides: TGTGCCAGTAGTATAGATACCGTGAAGACCCAGTACTTC.

This clonotype was seen at least ten times. The chain employs TRBV11-2 and TRBJ2-1; 10 nucleotides align to TRBD2. V shed 2 bases, J shed 6 bases, and the junction held 7 bases outside the gene matches. Germline V lookup: CDR1 SGHAT, CDR2 FQNNGV. CDR3 size: 16 residues. The CDR3 region is CASSLTASGGTNEQFF. The CDR3 DNA reads TGTGCCAGCAGCTTAACGGCTAGCGGGGGCACCAATGAGCAGTTCTTC.

The gene calls are TRBV19 and TRBJ1-6; D gene unclear. Germline values: CDR1 LNHDA, CDR2 SQIVND (reference sequence). Trimming removed 2 bases from V and 2 bases from J, with 10 bases in between. This CDR3 contains 16 residues. The CDR3 spells CASSITGITYNSPLHF. The CDR3 nucleotides are TGTGCCAGTAGTATAACGGGGATCACCTATAATTCACCCCTCCACTTT. The full variable domain, rest sourced from reference TRBV19 and TRBJ1-6, is DGGITQSPKYLFRKEGQNVTLSCEQNLNHDAMYWYRQDPGQGLRLIYYSQIVNDFQKGDIAEGYSVSREKKESFPLTVTSAQKNPTAFYLCASSITGITYNSPLHFGNGTRLTVT.

This clonotype was counted ten times or more. CDR3 in DNA: TGTGCCAGCAGTTTTTACCAGGGGAATGTGGCAGATACGCAGTATTTT. This gives the protein CASSFYQGNVADTQYF. V gene TRBV12-3 or TRBV12-4 combines with J gene TRBJ2-3; D perhaps matches TRBD1 (6 bases). The V end was cut by 3 bases, the J end by 4 bases, with 17 bases between. The CDR3 consists of 16 residues.

This clonotype has ten or more counts. The chain has TRBV3-1 and TRBJ1-3; D ambiguous. The CDR3 is 13 amino acids. In germline, CDR1 is LGHDT, CDR2 YNNKEL (reference sequence). Trimming stripped 3 bases from V and 4 bases from J, with 7 bases between. The CDR3 region has the DNA TGTGCCAGCAGCCACGACCGAGGAAACACCATATATTTT. This sequence encodes CASSHDRGNTIYF.

In its sample, this clonotype was seen many times. The rearrangement links TRBV28 to TRBJ1-5; D remains unclear. This CDR3 spans 13 amino acids. The germline V and J ends were trimmed by 7 bases and 3 bases, with 10 bases remaining between them. CDR1 and CDR2 (germline): MDHEN, SYDVKM. As DNA, the CDR3 is TGTGCCAGCAAGGCCAGCTTCAATCAGCCCCAGCATTTT. Translating gives CASKASFNQPQHF.